This T cell receptor beta chain was sequenced for a study of blood T cell repertoires in COVID-19 (TCRdb year 2020). With respect to the entire study: The collaborator samples originated in the United States, Italy and Spain and spanned the acute and convalescent phases of COVID-19. Subjects who had been exposed to COVID-19, were actively infected with it, or had recovered from it provided the deeply sampled blood TCRbeta repertoires that made up the dataset. Samples came from the ongoing ImmuneRACE study (first 160 participants) plus 1,254 subjects from 6 global collaborators. The repertoires were made available in a free public database intended to serve as a resource for research on the immune response to SARS-CoV-2. The material from the prospective study consisted of cDNA or gDNA derived from T cells, B-cell-depleted T cells, or PBMCs. Where available, HLA class I and class II types were taken from metadata supplied by the sample provider and were not determined by assay-based typing. Nearly every sample came with metadata listing a de-identified subject ID, COVID-19 status, age in years and sex. Study-wide conclusions, independent of this receptor: The quantity of clinical and demographic metadata differed by source and by participant and was supplied without curation.

Counted from cysteine to phenylalanine, this CDR3 has 16 amino acids. Only the CDR3 region is kept as DNA, spanning 48 bases read in frame from base 1. V is cut back by 5 bases and J by 5 bases, with 11 bases in the junction unmatched. CDR1 and CDR2 were assigned from the germline V gene (reference sequence) as SEHNR and FQNEAQ. Comment on this clone: Its antigen has not been determined. Nothing much larger sits one base from this clone, and base qualities are not available.

TCRbeta CDR3 regions were amplified from genomic DNA using the immunoSEQ Assay, a bias-controlled multiplex PCR. As for the authors' bioinformatics: Nucleated cell counts per sample were estimated from amplification of reference gene primers within the assay. To quantify the absolute abundance of each unique TCRbeta CDR3 rearrangement, sequence reads were collapsed and filtered. Productive Simpson clonality was computed per sample as the square root of Simpson's diversity index over productive rearrangements. TCRdb holds this immuneACCESS table with in-frame rearrangements only. Some clones are missing; in checked studies, unresolved V genes explain under half, and the rest has no known cause. The V and J calls and clone size were taken over from that table, and D and trimming were inferred from the DNA. The sample table records approximately 490,000 clones; around 90% of these occur just once. The leading ten clones occupy under 0.75% of the sample.

In the prospective study, participants were roughly 18 to 95 years old, resided in 24 geographic areas of the United States, and were enrolled through a virtual design. To assign participants to cohorts, the prospective study relied on clinical history that participants themselves reported in a screening survey and a study questionnaire. ImmuneRACE Cohort 3 recovered participants were defined by two consecutive negative NP/OP PCR tests, healthcare professional clearance, or symptom resolution. In the prospective study, whole blood, serum and a nasopharyngeal or oropharyngeal swab were collected from each participant by mobile phlebotomists. Prospective study participants could optionally give additional blood draws and questionnaires over an approximately 2-month period. Prospective study blood samples were shipped either frozen or at room temperature before DNA extraction.

The chain was built from TRBV7-9 and TRBJ2-3, and TRBD1 aligns with 9 junction nucleotides. This TCR came from a woman in her late teens or twenties who had recovered from COVID-19. The sequenced sample was PBMCs or T cells enriched from blood (not recorded which). The CDR3 is CASSHAGTGTEDTQYF. The DNA sequence is TGTGCCAGCAGCCACGCCGGGACAGGGACCGAAGATACGCAGTATTTT.